Below are 20 T cell receptor beta chains sequenced from a single sample in a study of shared clonotypes between healthy human individuals. Sequenced by immunoSEQ multiplex PCR; TCRdb stores in-frame clones only, minus some. The sample carries about 1 million clones, around 76% recorded once. The sequencing input was memory CD4+ T cells sorted from blood. As for subset: CD45RA-negative fraction. These receptors were collected from a man younger than 30 in good health.

This chain uses TRBV9 with TRBJ2-1, with 7 nucleotides matching TRBD2. The length of the CDR3 is 15 residues. Germline-derived CDR1 and CDR2 are SGDLS and YYNGEE. V shed 0 bases and J 3 bases; nucleotides not matched to a gene: 3. The CDR3 DNA sequence: TGTGCCAGCAGCGTAGCGGCGGGGGACTACAATGAGCAGTTCTTC. This sequence encodes CASSVAAGDYNEQFF.

This sequence joins TRBV25-1 and TRBJ1-3; D uncertain. CDR3 length: 15 residues. Germline V lookup: CDR1 MGHDK, CDR2 SYGVNS. The V end was cut by 3 bases, the J end by 0 bases, with 9 bases between. For the CDR3, the DNA is TGTGCCAGCAGTGAGTCACAAATCTCTGGAAACACCATATATTTT. This codes for CASSESQISGNTIYF.

This clone has a single count. V and J are TRBV27 and TRBJ2-7; perhaps D is TRBD1 or TRBD2 (5 bases each). The V and J ends lost 0 bases and 0 bases respectively, with 21 bases between them. The CDR3 has 19 residues. The germline gives CDR1 MNHEY, CDR2 SMNVEV (reference sequence). The CDR3 DNA is TGTGCCAGCAGTTTATCGGGAATTACCGGGACCGTGAGCTCCTACGAGCAGTACTTC. Its translation: CASSLSGITGTVSSYEQYF.

The chain couples TRBV19 to TRBJ2-7; possibly TRBD2 for D (6 bases). Germline lookup yields CDR1 LNHDA and CDR2 SQIVND (reference sequence). V lost 5 bases and J 2 bases, leaving 22 bases between the germline ends. The CDR3 runs 17 residues. CDR3 nucleotides: TGTGCCAGTAGTCCCTCCGGTGGAGGGCATAAACCCTACGAGCAGTACTTC. Translated, it gives CASSPSGGGHKPYEQYF.

The chain has TRBV6-5 and TRBJ2-5, with TRBD1 matching over 7 bases. This CDR3 region has 14 residues. Trimming took 2 bases from V and 4 from J; bases not matched to a gene: 4. The V gene's germline CDR1 is MNHEY and CDR2 SVGAGI. The CDR3 DNA reads as TGTGCCAGCAGTTACCTGACAGGGCGAGAGACCCAGTACTTC. Residues: CASSYLTGRETQYF.

The genes are TRBV5-4 and TRBJ2-3; 8 nucleotides line up with TRBD1. The CDR3 sequence is 15 residues long. With 3 bases clipped from V and 3 bases from J, the junction kept 6 bases outside the gene matches. Germline CDR1 is SGHNT and CDR2 is YYREEE (reference sequence). The DNA for the CDR3 is TGTGCCAGCAGCTCCACAGGGGGTGGGACAGATACGCAGTATTTT. This codes for CASSSTGGGTDTQYF.

V usage is TRBV2 and J usage is TRBJ2-1; D gene uncertain. Trimming pared 10 bases from V and 0 bases from J, leaving 13 bases between. Per the germline V gene, CDR1 is SNHLY and CDR2 is FYNNEI. CDR3 length: 14 amino acids. The CDR3 nucleotides read TGTGCCATCAAAGCGCAGAGCTCCTACAATGAGCAGTTCTTC. Protein product: CAIKAQSSYNEQFF.

As for this clone: A read error may explain this, as a much larger clone is one base away. The rearrangement uses TRBV11-1 and TRBJ1-1; unclear D gene. Between the trimmed V and J ends, which lost 2 bases and 0 bases, there was a span of 4 bases. The V gene's germline CDR1 is SGHAT and CDR2 FQDESV (reference sequence). The CDR3 is 13 residues long. The CDR3 loop reads CASSLIMNTEAFF. The CDR3 DNA is TGTGCCAGCAGCTTAATAATGAACACTGAAGCTTTCTTT.

This sequence joins TRBV6-6 and TRBJ2-7; 8 bases align to TRBD1. V shed 6 bases, J shed 5 bases, and the junction held 6 bases outside the gene matches. The CDR3 is 13 amino acids. Germline values: CDR1 MNHNY, CDR2 SVGAGI (reference sequence). DNA for the CDR3: TGTGCCAGCAGCACGACAGGGGCTCACGAGCAGTACTTC. This sequence encodes CASSTTGAHEQYF.

This chain connects TRBV19 to TRBJ1-2; TRBD1 agrees at 9 bases. Trimming at V came to 4 bases and at J to 4 bases, leaving 4 bases not matched to a gene. The CDR3 consists of 14 residues. CDR1 and CDR2 from the germline V gene are LNHDA and SQIVND (reference sequence). Here the CDR3 DNA reads TGTGCCAGTAGTAGGGGGACAGGGTTCTATGGCTACACCTTC. Its translation: CASSRGTGFYGYTF.

This rearrangement joins TRBV5-1 to TRBJ1-1; D is undetermined. Germline CDR1 SGHRS, CDR2 YFSETQ. The CDR3 loop spans 15 amino acids. Trimming removed 4 bases from V and 1 base from J, with 14 bases in between. In DNA, the CDR3 is TGCGCCAGCAGCCTCATTGAGGCTGGGAACACTGAAGCTTTCTTT. It yields the protein CASSLIEAGNTEAFF.

CDR3 in DNA: TGTGCCAGCTCCCACGGACGGGATTACGAGCAGTACTTC. Amino acid sequence: CASSHGRDYEQYF. This chain uses TRBV18 with TRBJ2-7; D is possibly TRBD2 (5 bases). With 6 bases removed from V and 4 bases from J, the gap between germline ends came to 13 bases. The CDR3 loop spans 13 amino acids. CDR1 is KGHSH and CDR2 is LQKENI in the germline V gene.

The sample holds one count of this clone. V is TRBV5-6 and J is TRBJ2-7; D gene uncertain. The V gene's germline CDR1 is SGHDT and CDR2 YYEEEE. The V end lost 2 bases, the J end lost 5 bases, and 17 bases lay between the germline ends. The CDR3 loop spans 15 amino acids. The chain's CDR3 is CASSLRARLSNEQYF. CDR3 nucleotide sequence: TGTGCCAGCAGCTTAAGGGCGAGGTTAAGTAACGAGCAGTACTTC.

Points on this clone: The same CDR3 can be traced to other DNA sequences in this sample. The chain joins TRBV19 to TRBJ1-2; D not certain. Between the trimmed V and J ends, which lost 2 bases and 8 bases, there was a span of 9 bases. Germline V lookup: CDR1 LNHDA, CDR2 SQIVND (reference sequence). The CDR3 runs to 12 residues. The CDR3 spells CASSIREGGYTF. The CDR3 DNA reads as TGTGCCAGTAGTATAAGGGAGGGCGGCTACACCTTC.

The chain couples TRBV6-1 to TRBJ2-2, with 9 bases aligning to TRBD2. The CDR3 sequence is 17 residues long. Germline V gives CDR1 MNHNS, CDR2 SASEGT. The junction had 10 bases not matched to a gene; V was cut back by 4 bases and J by 4 bases. As DNA, the CDR3 is TGTGCCAGCAGTGTTTTAGCGGGGGTTACTTCCACCGGGGAGCTGTTTTTT. Translated, it gives CASSVLAGVTSTGELFF.

The chain has TRBV5-6 and TRBJ1-4; TRBD1 might be the D (5 bases). V lost 0 bases, J lost 3 bases, and 12 bases lay in between. Germline loops: CDR1 SGHDT, CDR2 YYEEEE. This CDR3 spans 16 amino acids. The CDR3 sequence is CASSLAGVLSNEKLFF. The CDR3 DNA reads TGTGCCAGCAGCTTGGCGGGGGTATTGTCTAATGAAAAACTGTTTTTT.

The rearrangement joins TRBV19 to TRBJ2-3, with no clear D. CDR3 length: 13 amino acids. With 1 base removed from V and 5 bases from J, the gap between germline ends came to 7 bases. Germline CDR1 and CDR2: LNHDA and SQIVND (reference sequence). The CDR3 DNA is TGTGCCAGTAGTATAGCGGCAGTAGATACGCAGTATTTT. Translation: CASSIAAVDTQYF.

The chain uses TRBV28 and TRBJ2-7; D call uncertain. CDR1 is MDHEN, CDR2 SYDVKM, per germline. Trimming took 6 bases from V and 9 from J, leaving 15 bases between them. CDR3 length: 12 amino acids. The CDR3 here is CASSRGRTGQYF. The CDR3 region has the DNA TGTGCCAGCAGCCGCGGCCGTACGGGGCAGTACTTC.

This clone has only a few counts. This chain uses TRBV19 with TRBJ1-1, with D unclear. CDR3 length: 14 amino acids. In germline, CDR1 is LNHDA, CDR2 SQIVND (reference sequence). Between the trimmed V and J ends, which lost 4 bases and 2 bases, there was a span of 11 bases. CDR3: CASSTTPGNTEAFF. CDR3 coding DNA: TGTGCCAGTAGTACAACACCGGGTAACACTGAAGCTTTCTTT.

CDR3 protein: CASSAQGRGEAFF. CDR3 coding DNA: TGTGCCAGCAGCGCACAGGGGAGGGGTGAAGCTTTCTTT. This chain joins TRBV2 and TRBJ1-1, with 7 bases identical to TRBD1. Trimming cost V 6 bases and J 7 bases; bases outside gene matches: 8. The CDR3 extends over 13 amino acids. Germline CDR1 SNHLY, CDR2 FYNNEI.